This T cell receptor beta chain was profiled in a study of cytomegalovirus exposure and HLA in healthy donors. Measured with immunoSEQ multiplex PCR; TCRdb has only the in-frame clones, and not every one. The sample has 250,000 to 400,000 clones, approximately 86% seen once. The V and J ends lost 2 bases and 3 bases respectively, with 8 bases between them. The CDR3 is made up of 14 amino acids. The germline V gene has CDR1 GTSNPN and CDR2 SVGIG (reference sequence). V is TRBV30 and J is TRBJ2-6, with D unresolved. The TCR was taken from a woman in her 30s in good health and CMV-seropositive. Specimen: PBMCs. The CDR3 region is CAWSNGFGANVLTF. The CDR3 DNA reads TGTGCCTGGAGTAACGGGTTTGGGGCCAACGTCCTGACTTTC.